Presented here are 6 T cell receptor beta chains from one specimen sequenced in a study of Ad26.COV2.S vaccination and SARS-CoV-2 variants. Stated treatment: roughly 20 received Ad26.COV2.S at low or high dose, single or two shots; about five received placebo; per-sample allocation not given. Material that was analyzed had been drawn on day 63 after the first vaccine or placebo injection. Clones were read by immunoSEQ multiplex PCR, and TCRdb kept only the in-frame ones, dropping some. The sample records under 550,000 clones, roughly 90% being singletons. The input for sequencing was peripheral blood, taken in a trial of Ad26.COV2.S vaccine versus placebo. The receptors originated from a person between 18 and 65 years old who received the Ad26.COV2.S COVID-19 vaccine or a placebo.

The chain uses TRBV6-1 and TRBJ2-2, with 11 bases fitting TRBD1. Germline CDR1 is MNHNS and CDR2 is SASEGT. V lost 4 bases and J lost 7; bases outside the gene matches: 8. The CDR3 has 16 residues. The CDR3 region has the DNA TGTGCCAGCAGTGTCTACGGACAGGGGGCCGGCGGGGAGCTGTTTTTT. Its protein product is CASSVYGQGAGGELFF.

The rearrangement uses TRBV6-5 and TRBJ2-1; the D is unclear. The CDR3 sequence is 15 residues long. From germline, CDR1 is MNHEY and CDR2 SVGAGI. The V gene lost 6 bases and the J gene lost 4 bases, with 16 bases spanning the gap. For the CDR3, the DNA is TGTGCCAGCAGGGTTACAAGGCAGTATTACAATGAGCAGTTCTTC. Translated, it gives CASRVTRQYYNEQFF.

V and J are TRBV6-1 and TRBJ1-5; TRBD1 might be the D (5 bases). V was pared by 3 bases and J by 7 bases, with 10 bases between. Germline V gives CDR1 MNHNS, CDR2 SASEGT. The CDR3 spans 13 residues. Here the CDR3 DNA reads TGTGCCAGCAGTGATCTGCGGGACCAGCCCCAGCATTTT. It specifies CASSDLRDQPQHF.

The rearrangement joins TRBV5-8 to TRBJ1-1, with unresolved D. This CDR3 region has 16 residues. Germline CDR1 and CDR2: SGHTS and YDEGEE. Deletions cut 0 bases from V and 0 bases from J, with 12 bases between. The CDR3 loop is CASSLDLWVLNTEAFF. CDR3 in DNA: TGTGCCAGCAGCTTGGATCTCTGGGTATTGAACACTGAAGCTTTCTTT.

In DNA form, the CDR3 reads TGTGCCAGCAGTTCTCCCCCTGCGGGAGGGTGGACAGATACGCAGTATTTT. It is translated as CASSSPPAGGWTDTQYF. The chain links TRBV6-2 or TRBV6-3 to TRBJ2-3; 9 nucleotides line up with TRBD2. CDR3 length equals 17 residues. The germline gives CDR1 MNHEY, CDR2 SVGEGT. V lost 4 bases to trimming and J lost 3 bases; unmatched junction nucleotides: 11.

The gene calls are TRBV7-2 and TRBJ2-7; 7 bases match TRBD1. Germline CDR1 is SGHTA and CDR2 is FQGNSA. V shed 0 bases, J shed 6 bases, and the junction held 8 bases outside the gene matches. This CDR3 region has 15 residues. The CDR3 DNA reads TGTGCCAGCAGCTTAGCGTTGGCAGGGGGAAGCGAGCAGTACTTC. Its translation: CASSLALAGGSEQYF. The variable domain in full, completed from reference TRBV7-2 and TRBJ2-7, reads GAGVSQSPSNKVTEKGKDVELRCDPISGHTALYWYRQSLGQGLEFLIYFQGNSAPDKSGLPSDRFSAERTGGSVSTLTIQRTQQEDSAVYLCASSLALAGGSEQYFGPGTRLTVT.